These 18 T cell receptor beta chains share one sample of origin, sequenced in a study of OX40 agonist ivuxolimab in advanced cancers. The method was immunoSEQ multiplex PCR; TCRdb's version includes in-frame clones alone and lacks a portion of them. The table has around 38,000 clones, about nine tenths seen once. This material consisted of CD4+ or CD8+ T cells sorted from blood, taken in a trial of the OX40 agonist ivuxolimab. All receptors come from an adult with an advanced solid tumor such as melanoma, head and neck, liver or kidney cancer.

The rearrangement links TRBV30 to TRBJ2-7; no definite D call. V was clipped by 4 bases and J by 2 bases, with 12 bases between them. Germline lookup yields CDR1 GTSNPN and CDR2 SVGIG (reference sequence). The CDR3 runs 13 residues. CDR3 region: CAWILGKTYEQYV. The CDR3 DNA is TGTGCCTGGATCTTGGGGAAAACCTACGAGCAGTACGTC.

The CDR3 coding sequence is TGTGCCAGCAGCCTAGACCCTAGCGGGGCCCAGCATTTT. The encoded protein is CASSLDPSGAQHF. The gene calls are TRBV27 and TRBJ1-5; D is unresolved. The CDR3 runs to 13 residues. Trimming cost V 6 bases and J 11 bases, with 17 bases left between them. Germline CDR1 is MNHEY and CDR2 is SMNVEV (reference sequence).

This clone qualifies as medium-sized. This rearrangement joins TRBV4-1 to TRBJ1-2, with 7 bases lining up with TRBD1. CDR1 and CDR2 from the germline V gene are MGHRA and YSYEKL. The CDR3 runs to 15 residues. J lost 8 bases, V lost 4 bases, and 13 bases had no gene match. The CDR3 reads CASSRGTASEWGYTF. CDR3 in DNA: TGCGCCAGCAGCCGAGGGACAGCATCGGAATGGGGCTACACCTTC.

The J gene is TRBJ2-5, the V gene TRBV7-2; 7 bases fit TRBD1. Gene TRBJ2-7 matches the end of the DNA better, so the J call may be wrong. Germline V gene sequence: CDR1 SGHTA, CDR2 FQGNSA. The CDR3 is made up of 13 amino acids. The CDR3 DNA reads as TGTGCCAGCAGCGTGACAGGGTTAGACGAGCAGTACTTC. Translation gives CASSVTGLDEQYF.

The J gene is TRBJ1-5, the V gene TRBV16; 7 bases match TRBD1. J gave up 4 bases and V 5 bases, and 2 bases lay outside the gene matches. Germline CDR1 KGHSY, CDR2 FQNENV. This CDR3 region has 13 residues. The DNA of the CDR3 is TGTGCCAGCAGCGCGGGACAGAATCAGCCCCAGCATTTT. Translating gives CASSAGQNQPQHF.

The gene calls are TRBV18 and TRBJ2-1, with 9 positions matching TRBD1. There are 14 residues in the CDR3. The V segment lost 6 bases and the J segment 7 bases; nucleotides outside the gene matches: 7. Germline CDR1 reads KGHSH; CDR2 reads LQKENI. CDR3 sequence (DNA): TGTGCCAGCTCCCGACCGGGACAGGGAAATGAGCAGTTCTTC. This sequence encodes CASSRPGQGNEQFF.

The chain recombines TRBV28 with TRBJ2-7; 7 nucleotides line up with TRBD2. V lost 5 bases, J lost 4 bases, and 17 bases stayed unmatched. This CDR3 has 17 residues. From germline, CDR1 is MDHEN and CDR2 SYDVKM. CDR3 region: CASSLLRGEGVVYEQYF. CDR3 nucleotides: TGTGCCAGCAGTCTACTCCGGGGGGAGGGAGTGGTGTACGAGCAGTACTTC. Full variable domain (rest looked up from reference TRBV28 and TRBJ2-7): DVKVTQSSRYLVKRTGEKVFLECVQDMDHENMFWYRQDPGLGLRLIYFSYDVKMKEKGDIPEGYSVSREKKERFSLILESASTNQTSMYLCASSLLRGEGVVYEQYFGPGTRLTVT.

The chain recombines TRBV7-9 with TRBJ2-7, with 8 nucleotides matching TRBD1. The junction had 11 bases not matched to a gene; V was cut back by 5 bases and J by 8 bases. Germline-derived CDR1 and CDR2 are SEHNR and FQNEAQ (reference sequence). This CDR3 contains 14 residues. The DNA for the CDR3 is TGTGCCAGCAGCCCCGGGACAGGAGTTGAGCAGCAGTACGTC. Its protein is CASSPGTGVEQQYV.

The chain recombines TRBV9 with TRBJ1-3, with no clear D. Trimming pared 4 bases from V and 4 bases from J, leaving 6 bases between. The CDR3 consists of 12 residues. Looked up from germline, CDR1 is SGDLS and CDR2 is YYNGEE. The CDR3 sequence is CASSSPGNTIYF. CDR3 nucleotides: TGTGCCAGCAGCTCTCCCGGAAACACCATATATTTT.

To note about this clone: The sample contains more than one DNA sequence encoding this CDR3. The V gene is TRBV5-5, the J gene TRBJ2-7; tentatively, D is TRBD2 (6 bases). The germline CDR1 and CDR2 sequences are SGHKS and YYEKEE (reference sequence). The CDR3 loop spans 15 amino acids. Between the trimmed V and J ends, which lost 2 bases and 0 bases, there was a span of 12 bases. CDR3 nucleotide sequence: TGTGCCAGCAGCTTAGCCTGGGGAGGCTCCTACGAGCAGTACTTC. It codes for CASSLAWGGSYEQYF. Complete variable domain (other parts from reference TRBV5-5 and TRBJ2-7): DAGVTQSPTHLIKTRGQQVTLRCSPISGHKSVSWYQQVLGQGPQFIFQYYEKEERGRGNFPDRFSARQFPNYSSELNVNALLLGDSALYLCASSLAWGGSYEQYFGPGTRLTVT.

The rearrangement joins TRBV7-9 to TRBJ2-1; D is unresolved. V dropped 5 bases and J dropped 0 bases, with 11 bases sitting between them. CDR1 and CDR2 from the germline V gene are SEHNR and FQNEAQ (reference sequence). There are 15 residues in the CDR3. DNA for the CDR3: TGTGCCAGCAGCGGTACTTTCAGCTCCTACAATGAGCAGTTCTTC. Residues: CASSGTFSSYNEQFF.

The chain recombines TRBV4-1 with TRBJ2-7; D possibly corresponds to TRBD1 (6 bases). Germline V gene lookup returns CDR1 MGHRA and CDR2 YSYEKL. V was clipped by 2 bases and J by 7 bases, with 18 bases between them. The CDR3 is 15 amino acids. CDR3 in amino acids: CASSQTAGDASEQYF. The CDR3 DNA follows: TGCGCCAGCAGCCAAACTGCAGGGGATGCTAGTGAGCAGTACTTC.

The CDR3 DNA reads as TGTGCCAGCAGTTTCGGACTAGACACCGGGGAGCTGTTTTTT. Amino acids: CASSFGLDTGELFF. The chain carries TRBV2 and TRBJ2-2, with TRBD2 matching over 7 bases. V lost 5 bases, J lost 3 bases, and 3 bases stayed unmatched. The CDR3 covers 14 residues. Germline V gives CDR1 SNHLY, CDR2 FYNNEI.

The chain is built from TRBV7-9 and TRBJ1-5; TRBD1 might be the D (6 bases). CDR1 is SEHNR, CDR2 FQNEAQ, per germline (reference sequence). V was clipped by 5 bases and J by 7 bases, with 12 bases between them. The CDR3 is 13 residues long. The CDR3 nucleotides are TGTGCCAGCAGCCCGACAGGAAGGCAGCCCCAGCATTTT. Its translation is CASSPTGRQPQHF. Looking up the rest from reference TRBV7-9 and TRBJ1-5 gives the full variable domain: DTGVSQNPRHKITKRGQNVTFRCDPISEHNRLYWYRQTLGQGPEFLTYFQNEAQLEKSRLLSDRFSAERPKGSFSTLEIQRTEQGDSAMYLCASSPTGRQPQHFGDGTRLSIL.

The V gene is TRBV9, the J gene TRBJ2-3; no clear D gene. The CDR3 length is 15 residues. V was clipped by 2 bases and J by 2 bases, with 12 bases between them. Per the germline V gene, CDR1 is SGDLS and CDR2 is YYNGEE. In nucleotides, the CDR3 is TGTGCCAGCAGCGTGGACCCGGGCCACACAGATACGCAGTATTTT. Amino acid sequence: CASSVDPGHTDTQYF. The variable domain in full, completed from reference TRBV9 and TRBJ2-3, reads DSGVTQTPKHLITATGQRVTLRCSPRSGDLSVYWYQQSLDQGLQFLIQYYNGEERAKGNILERFSAQQFPDLHSELNLSSLELGDSALYFCASSVDPGHTDTQYFGPGTRLTVL.

J is TRBJ2-7 and V is TRBV19; 9 bases map to TRBD2. Germline CDR1 and CDR2: LNHDA and SQIVND (reference sequence). V lost 10 bases and J lost 2; bases outside the gene matches: 6. The CDR3 sequence is 13 residues long. This CDR3 is CATSSGVAYEQYF. The CDR3 DNA is TGTGCCACCTCTAGCGGGGTAGCCTACGAGCAGTACTTC.

In this sample, this clone is medium-sized (0.01 to 0.1%). V gene TRBV19 combines with J gene TRBJ2-1; TRBD1 or TRBD2 may be the D gene (6 bases each). CDR3 length equals 14 residues. With 4 bases removed from V and 3 bases from J, the gap between germline ends came to 10 bases. CDR1 is LNHDA and CDR2 is SQIVND in the germline V gene (reference sequence). DNA for the CDR3: TGTGCCAGTAGTAGGGGGGCGGGCTACAATGAGCAGTTCTTC. Its translation is CASSRGAGYNEQFF.

The V call is TRBV4-3, the J call TRBJ1-2; tentative D call: TRBD1 (6 bases). The CDR3 runs to 13 residues. CDR1 LGHNA and CDR2 YSLEER come from the germline V gene. V was pared by 1 base and J by 6 bases, with 9 bases between. The CDR3 coding sequence is TGCGCCAGCAGCCAAGGGGGGGGGCATGGCTACACCTTC. As protein: CASSQGGGHGYTF.